A single sample gave rise to the 11 T cell receptor beta chains below, sequenced in a study of blood T cell repertoires in COVID-19. Method: immunoSEQ multiplex PCR; TCRdb's copy keeps in-frame clones and lacks some. The data show 350,000 to 450,000 clones, roughly 92% seen once. Sample: PBMCs or T cells enriched from blood (not recorded which). These receptors were obtained from a middle-aged woman who had been exposed to COVID-19.

This clone was recorded a few times. The genes are TRBV5-4 and TRBJ1-2, with 7 nucleotides matching TRBD1. Germline V CDR1 and CDR2: SGHNT, YYREEE (reference sequence). Trimming cost V 4 bases and J 4 bases; bases outside gene matches: 10. The CDR3 is made up of 15 amino acids. The CDR3 DNA is TGTGCCAGCAGCCCCGAGGTGGGACAGATCTATGGCTACACCTTC. Translated, it gives CASSPEVGQIYGYTF.

CDR3 in DNA: TGTGCCAGCCTTAACTCCTACAATGAGCAGTTCTTC. Amino acids: CASLNSYNEQFF. The chain couples TRBV12-3 or TRBV12-4 to TRBJ2-1, with D hard to call. CDR3 length: 12 amino acids. V was shortened by 8 bases and J by 0 bases, with 5 bases between the two germline ends.

The genes are TRBV7-9 and TRBJ2-1; D perhaps matches TRBD2 (6 bases). The V gene lost 8 bases and the J gene lost 7 bases, with 15 bases spanning the gap. CDR1 is SEHNR and CDR2 is FQNEAQ in the germline V gene (reference sequence). CDR3 length equals 13 residues. The DNA for the CDR3 is TGTGCCAGCGGGCGGGATGTGATGAATGAGCAGTTCTTC. It codes for CASGRDVMNEQFF.

The chain employs TRBV7-2 and TRBJ1-4; 7 bases are shared with TRBD1. With 5 bases clipped from V and 7 bases from J, the junction kept 10 bases outside the gene matches. CDR1 is SGHTA, CDR2 FQGNSA, per germline. This CDR3 is built from 15 residues. The CDR3 DNA sequence: TGTGCCAGCAGCGCGAACAGGGGCCCCGGTGAAAAACTGTTTTTT. Translating gives CASSANRGPGEKLFF.

The sample holds a few counts of this clone. The V and J genes are TRBV4-1 and TRBJ1-6; D is uncertain. Germline V lookup: CDR1 MGHRA, CDR2 YSYEKL. Between the trimmed V and J ends, which lost 5 bases and 1 base, there was a span of 15 bases. The CDR3 totals 17 residues. The CDR3 nucleotides read TGCGCCAGCAGCTCTGACCGAGGAGGTTCCTATAATTCACCCCTCCACTTT. As protein: CASSSDRGGSYNSPLHF.

The chain couples TRBV27 to TRBJ1-6; D remains unclear. The V end lost 3 bases, the J end lost 7 bases, and 7 bases lay between the germline ends. Germline lookup yields CDR1 MNHEY and CDR2 SMNVEV (reference sequence). This CDR3 is built from 13 residues. This CDR3 is CASSFEGNSPLHF. The DNA for the CDR3 is TGTGCCAGCAGTTTCGAGGGCAATTCACCCCTCCACTTT.

This rearrangement joins TRBV6-5 to TRBJ2-2, with D maybe TRBD1 (6 bases). CDR3 length: 14 residues. Deletions cut 5 bases from V and 7 bases from J, with 14 bases between. The germline V gene encodes CDR1 MNHEY and CDR2 SVGAGI. The CDR3 region is CASSPQQGFGELFF. The CDR3, as DNA: TGTGCCAGCAGTCCGCAACAGGGATTCGGGGAGCTGTTTTTT.

This clone was seen only once. V usage is TRBV5-1 and J usage is TRBJ1-6; TRBD1 agrees at 9 bases. V shed 0 bases and J 13 bases; nucleotides not matched to a gene: 2. The length of the CDR3 is 13 residues. Germline assignment: CDR1 SGHRS and CDR2 YFSETQ. The CDR3 DNA sequence: TGCGCCAGCAGCTTGGGTACAGGGGGCCCCCTCCACTTT. It specifies CASSLGTGGPLHF. The full variable domain, its missing parts supplied by reference TRBV5-1 and TRBJ1-6, is KAGVTQTPRYLIKTRGQQVTLSCSPISGHRSVSWYQQTPGQGLQFLFEYFSETQRNKGNFPGRFSGRQFSNSRSEMNVSTLELGDSALYLCASSLGTGGPLHFGNGTRLTVT.

This rearrangement joins TRBV7-2 to TRBJ1-1; D remains ambiguous. V lost 3 bases and J lost 1, with 6 bases in between. The CDR3 extends over 13 amino acids. CDR1 and CDR2 (germline): SGHTA, FQGNSA. The CDR3 here is CASSFSQNTEAFF. The DNA for the CDR3 is TGTGCCAGCAGCTTTAGCCAGAACACTGAAGCTTTCTTT.

The chain couples TRBV29-1 to TRBJ1-1; D is ambiguous. This CDR3 is built from 10 residues. The germline V gene has CDR1 SQVTM and CDR2 ANQGSEA. V was cut by 7 bases and J by 3 bases, with 6 bases left in between. DNA for the CDR3: TGCAGCGCCGTCTACACTGAAGCTTTCTTT. It codes for CSAVYTEAFF.

This rearrangement joins TRBV18 to TRBJ1-1; 7 bases align to TRBD1. The ends lost 1 base at V and 0 bases at J; junction bases unmatched: 8. The CDR3 consists of 17 residues. Germline V lookup: CDR1 KGHSH, CDR2 LQKENI. In nucleotides, the CDR3 is TGTGCCAGCTCACCACTTCCCCCACAGGGGATGAACACTGAAGCTTTCTTT. Translation: CASSPLPPQGMNTEAFF. The full variable domain, completed using reference TRBV18 and TRBJ1-1, is NAGVMQNPRHLVRRRGQEARLRCSPMKGHSHVYWYRQLPEEGLKFMVYLQKENIIDESGMPKERFSAEFPKEGPSILRIQQVVRGDSAAYFCASSPLPPQGMNTEAFFGQGTRLTVV.